Reported below is one T cell receptor (beta chain). This clonotype was counted a single time. The specificity of this receptor is unknown. It may be a read error: a sequence one base away is much more abundant. The data are from a study of T-cell reconstitution after alpha-beta-depleted transplantation in children (dated by TCRdb to 2016 to 2017). For the study in its entirety: Using TCR repertoire profiling, the study followed T-cell immune reconstitution in a quantitative way in children after TCRalphabeta/CD19-depleted allogeneic hematopoietic cell transplantation.

Paper-wide results and their limitations: The apparently early recovery of alphabetaT-cell counts about two months after transplant reportedly depended on only several hundred rapidly expanded clones that came from non-depleted graft cells. In some patients, high TCRbeta diversity at day 60 was attributed to recipient T cells and intrathymic progenitors that had survived conditioning. The frequencies of hyperexpanded clones fell over the following months, and after one year, T-cell counts and TCRbeta diversity were mostly attributed to newly produced T cells.

Read against the paper, the sample's time point label means: day 60 (about 2 months) after transplantation. According to the study, the label for this sample's treatment or condition signals: allogeneic hematopoietic cell transplantation with graft depleted of TCRalphabeta T cells and CD19 B cells. Transplant recipients were children who received TCRalphabeta/CD19-depleted allogeneic hematopoietic cell grafts. The CDR3 holds 15 amino acids from the cysteine to the phenylalanine. Of all the DNA, just the CDR3 is kept, 45 bases in frame from base 1. Reading the germline V gene (reference sequence) gives CDR1 DFQATT and CDR2 SNEGSKA. Libraries were prepared through PCR. For sequencing, an Illumina HiSeq 2500 was employed. TCR library preparation used molecular barcoding, with unique molecular identifiers applied to normalize quantification of the TCRbeta repertoire. TCRdb reworked the public reads: Q25 trimming with fastp, MiXCR clone assembly, productive beta chains retained. Rows with one shared CDR3 protein collapse into an entry with the most common genes and DNA. The sample table records 40,000 to 55,000 distinct CDR3 sequences; over 4.5% of these occur just once. Over 30% of the sample rests with the top ten.

The chain was built from TRBV20-1 and TRBJ2-5; the junction holds 7 bases that match TRBD2. The source of this sequence is a female patient aged 2-9 years who had a stem cell transplant for aplastic anemia, so the T cells may come from the graft donor. Source: PBMCs, mostly from graft donor cells, taken 60 days after TCRalphabeta/CD19-depleted stem cell transplant. The CDR3 region has the sequence CCARDGGRVGETQYF. The nucleotide sequence is TGCTGTGCTAGAGATGGCGGGAGAGTCGGGGAGACCCAGTACTTC.